Listed below are T cell receptor beta chains from one sample, sequenced in a study of cytomegalovirus exposure and HLA in healthy donors. The data were produced by immunoSEQ multiplex PCR, yet TCRdb's version contains in-frame clones alone and is incomplete. The table records 200,000 to 250,000 clones, approximately 80% of them present only once. Input material: PBMCs. These receptor sequences come from a man aged 25 to 40 in good health and CMV-seronegative. The CDR3 runs from the conserved cysteine through the conserved F or W. The D gene is left open where the match is weak. A clone size is listed for some rows: how often the clone was seen (once, few, many), or a class if it is expanded.

>TRBV13|-|-|TRBJ2-7
CASSPTGAGNYEQYF
TGTGCCAGCAGCCCGACCGGGGCGGGGAACTACGAGCAGTACTTC
>TRBV7-9|-|-|TRBJ2-5
CASSRVGVETQYF
TGTGCCAGCAGCCGAGTAGGAGTTGAGACCCAGTACTTC
>TRBV7-9|-|-|TRBJ2-7
CASSLGRGDSLPYEQYF
TGTGCCAGCAGCTTAGGCAGGGGGGATAGCCTGCCCTACGAGCAGTACTTC
>TRBV18|-|TRBD1|TRBJ2-3
CASSRQGAKDTQYF
TGTGCCAGCTCACGACAGGGGGCGAAAGATACGCAGTATTTT
>TRBV11-2|-|-|TRBJ1-1
CASSPRARGTEAFF
TGTGCCAGCAGCCCCAGGGCAAGGGGCACTGAAGCTTTCTTT
>TRBV6-1|-|TRBD1|TRBJ2-7
CASIRTGAGYEQYF
TGTGCCAGCATTCGGACAGGGGCTGGATACGAGCAGTACTTC
>TRBV11-3|-|TRBD1|TRBJ2-7
CASSLRQGAYEQYF
TGTGCCAGCAGCTTACGACAGGGGGCCTACGAGCAGTACTTC
>TRBV7-9|-|TRBD1|TRBJ2-7
CASSQGVGYHEQYF
TGTGCCAGCAGCCAGGGGGTGGGGTACCACGAGCAGTACTTC
>TRBV6-5|-|TRBD1|TRBJ1-4
CASSYSGDSVEKLFF
TGTGCCAGCAGTTACTCAGGGGACAGTGTCGAAAAACTGTTTTTT
>TRBV5-1|-|-|TRBJ2-7
CASSLEAGAMYEQYF
TGCGCCAGCAGCTTGGAGGCAGGGGCAATGTACGAGCAGTACTTC
>TRBV5-1|once|TRBD1|TRBJ2-2
CASSLDGTGSSTGELFF
TGCGCCAGCAGCTTGGACGGGACAGGGTCTTCGACCGGGGAGCTGTTTTTT
>TRBV4-2|-|-|TRBJ2-7
CASSQAHDYLGEQYF
TGTGCCAGCAGCCAAGCTCATGACTACCTAGGAGAGCAGTACTTC
>TRBV4-1|-|-|TRBJ2-7
CASSQVELAKEQYF
TGCGCCAGCAGCCAAGTGGAACTAGCTAAAGAGCAGTACTTC
>TRBV28|once|TRBD1|TRBJ2-7
CASSLGGGQGMSYEQYF
TGTGCCAGCAGTTTAGGGGGGGGACAGGGGATGTCCTACGAGCAGTACTTC
>TRBV7-9|-|TRBD2|TRBJ2-3
CASSYKRSGTSRTDTQYF
TGTGCCAGCAGTTATAAGCGTTCCGGGACTAGCCGCACAGATACGCAGTATTTT
>TRBV29-1|-|-|TRBJ1-1
CSAEEGTEAFF
TGCAGCGCGGAGGAAGGCACTGAAGCTTTCTTT
>TRBV6-6|-|TRBD2|TRBJ2-1
CASSSPGLAGGKQFF
TGTGCCAGCAGCTCCCCGGGACTAGCGGGGGGAAAGCAGTTCTTC
>TRBV2|few|-|TRBJ2-7
CASSKRLITGYEQYF
TGTGCCAGCAGCAAGAGACTCATTACCGGCTACGAGCAGTACTTC
>TRBV7-9|once|-|TRBJ2-7
CASSSTGVGLGGNEQYF
TGTGCCAGCAGCTCAACAGGGGTCGGACTCGGGGGTAACGAGCAGTACTTC
>TRBV6-1|-|TRBD1|TRBJ1-2
CASSEGQGVYGYTF
TGTGCCAGCAGTGAAGGACAGGGGGTATATGGCTACACCTTC
>TRBV6-5|-|-|TRBJ2-5
CASQKGGQETQYF
TGTGCCAGCCAAAAGGGGGGGCAAGAGACCCAGTACTTC
>TRBV28|-|TRBD1|TRBJ2-1
CASSFQGALGNEQFF
TGTGCCAGCAGTTTTCAGGGGGCCCTGGGGAATGAGCAGTTCTTC
>TRBV4-1|few|-|TRBJ2-2
CASSQVSDSLTGELFF
TGCGCCAGCAGCCAAGTATCAGACTCCCTAACCGGGGAGCTGTTTTTT
>TRBV10-2|few|-|TRBJ2-5
CASSDQGYQETQYF
TGCGCCAGCAGTGATCAGGGTTACCAAGAGACCCAGTACTTC
>TRBV19|-|-|TRBJ2-2
CASSEEGIGITFTGELFF
TGTGCCAGTAGTGAGGAGGGGATTGGTATAACTTTCACCGGGGAGCTGTTTTTT
>TRBV19|-|TRBD2|TRBJ2-5
CASSGTSGAQKTQYF
TGTGCCAGTAGTGGAACTAGCGGGGCACAAAAGACCCAGTACTTC
>TRBV5-4|few|TRBD1|TRBJ2-3
CASSLGTGPDTQYF
TGTGCCAGCAGCTTGGGGACAGGCCCAGATACGCAGTATTTT
>TRBV7-9|-|TRBD1|TRBJ2-7
CASSTGTGGPRALYEQYF
TGTGCCAGCAGCACCGGGACAGGGGGACCTCGGGCTCTCTACGAGCAGTACTTC
>TRBV6-5|-|-|TRBJ2-6
CASSSSGGANVLTF
TGTGCCAGCAGTTCATCGGGTGGGGCCAACGTCCTGACTTTC
>TRBV6-5|once|TRBD1|TRBJ2-7
CATPRGQTKYEQYF
TGTGCCACCCCGAGGGGACAGACAAAATACGAGCAGTACTTC
>TRBV10-2|-|-|TRBJ1-2
CASSDGKGRNYGYTF
TGCGCCAGCAGTGATGGGAAGGGGCGAAACTATGGCTACACCTTC
>TRBV6-6|-|-|TRBJ2-3
CASSTGIPDTQYF
TGTGCCAGCAGCACAGGAATCCCAGATACGCAGTATTTT
>TRBV6-1|-|TRBD1|TRBJ1-4
CASGQVSSTNEKLFF
TGTGCCAGCGGACAGGTATCGTCGACTAATGAAAAACTGTTTTTT
>TRBV6-5|-|-|TRBJ1-5
CASSRGYSNQPQHF
TGTGCCAGCAGCCGCGGGTATAGCAATCAGCCCCAGCATTTT
>TRBV27|-|TRBD1|TRBJ2-7
CASSLGQNYEQYF
TGTGCCAGCAGTTTGGGACAGAACTACGAGCAGTACTTC